These 20 T cell receptor beta chains share one sample of origin, sequenced in a study of PD-L1 blockade in urothelial cancer. Assay: immunoSEQ multiplex PCR; the TCRdb copy retains only in-frame clones and omits some. The sample contains about 63,000 clones, 81% of which appear only once. Time point indicated: pretreatment peripheral blood. Sequences were derived from PBMCs, sampled around atezolizumab (anti-PD-L1) treatment. The receptors were sampled from a man in his 70s with urothelial cancer.

The chain combines TRBV28 with TRBJ2-5; 10 bases match TRBD2. The CDR3 is made up of 16 amino acids. With V trimmed by 5 bases and J by 2 bases, 8 bases remained unmatched. Germline V gene sequence: CDR1 MDHEN, CDR2 SYDVKM. The CDR3 is CASSTPRTSGQETQYF. The DNA of the CDR3 is TGTGCCAGCAGTACACCCCGGACTAGCGGACAAGAGACCCAGTACTTC.

The chain employs TRBV5-4 and TRBJ2-1; TRBD1 matches 11 bases. The germline gives CDR1 SGHNT, CDR2 YYREEE (reference sequence). The CDR3 totals 15 residues. The J segment lost 8 bases and the V segment lost 4 bases, leaving 8 bases of the junction unmatched. The CDR3 is CASSGKDRGQDEQFF. For the CDR3, the DNA is TGTGCCAGCAGCGGTAAGGACAGGGGGCAGGATGAGCAGTTCTTC.

The V gene is TRBV6-6, the J gene TRBJ2-2, with a weak D call TRBD2 (5 bases). Trimming took 6 bases from V and 2 from J, leaving 13 bases between them. The CDR3 length is 15 residues. Germline V gives CDR1 MNHNY, CDR2 SVGAGI (reference sequence). The CDR3 region has the DNA TGTGCCAGCAGCGGGGAGAGCGCAAACACCGGGGAGCTGTTTTTT. As protein: CASSGESANTGELFF.

This sequence joins TRBV5-1 and TRBJ2-3; possible D gene TRBD2, 5 bases. Trimming shortened V by 4 bases and J by 2 bases, and 11 bases separated the two germline ends. The germline V gene has CDR1 SGHRS and CDR2 YFSETQ. The CDR3 extends over 14 amino acids. CDR3 coding DNA: TGCGCCAGCAGCACCGGGGAAGCCACAGATACGCAGTATTTT. Translating gives CASSTGEATDTQYF.

This chain uses TRBV5-1 with TRBJ2-5, with TRBD2 as a possible D gene (6 bases). CDR1 SGHRS and CDR2 YFSETQ come from the germline V gene. V gave up 4 bases and J gave up 5 bases, with 24 bases separating them. The CDR3 sequence is 17 residues long. The CDR3 sequence is CASSRILTAQAGETQYF. The CDR3 DNA reads TGCGCCAGCAGCCGTATCTTAACAGCCCAGGCGGGGGAGACCCAGTACTTC. The whole variable domain, remainder taken from reference TRBV5-1 and TRBJ2-5, is KAGVTQTPRYLIKTRGQQVTLSCSPISGHRSVSWYQQTPGQGLQFLFEYFSETQRNKGNFPGRFSGRQFSNSRSEMNVSTLELGDSALYLCASSRILTAQAGETQYFGPGTRLLVL.

The chain couples TRBV11-3 to TRBJ1-2; D gene unclear. Per germline, CDR1 SGHNT and CDR2 YENEEA. V was shortened by 4 bases and J by 1 base, with 19 bases between the two germline ends. The length of the CDR3 is 17 residues. CDR3 protein: CASSSLGWWQLNYGYTF. In DNA form, the CDR3 reads TGTGCCAGCAGCTCCCTCGGGTGGTGGCAGCTTAACTATGGCTACACCTTC.

The chain uses TRBV18 and TRBJ2-3; TRBD2 matches 8 bases. Trimming took 6 bases from V and 5 from J; bases not matched to a gene: 7. This CDR3 contains 14 residues. Germline V gene data show CDR1 as KGHSH and CDR2 as LQKENI. As DNA, the CDR3 is TGTGCCAGCTCGCGAGCGGGAGCGGAAGATACGCAGTATTTT. This gives the protein CASSRAGAEDTQYF.

The rearrangement links TRBV29-1 to TRBJ1-1; TRBD1 matches 10 bases. The V and J ends lost 5 bases and 6 bases, in that order; junction bases with no gene match: 9. The CDR3 runs to 14 residues. Per the germline V gene, CDR1 is SQVTM and CDR2 is ANQGSEA. CDR3 in DNA: TGCAGCGTTCGTCCGGGACAGGGGTTGGCTGAAGCTTTCTTT. Translating it yields CSVRPGQGLAEAFF.

This clone was counted only a few times. The chain employs TRBV5-4 and TRBJ1-2; TRBD1 matches 7 bases. With 4 bases clipped from V and 8 bases from J, the junction kept 8 bases outside the gene matches. The CDR3 spans 13 residues. Germline V lookup: CDR1 SGHNT, CDR2 YYREEE (reference sequence). The CDR3 bases are TGTGCCAGCAGCCGACAGGGTGTTGGAGGCTACACCTTC. Its protein is CASSRQGVGGYTF.

This clone occurred once. V and J are TRBV5-1 and TRBJ1-1, with a weak D call TRBD1 (6 bases). Trimming stripped 4 bases from V and 2 bases from J, with 21 bases between. Germline lookup yields CDR1 SGHRS and CDR2 YFSETQ. The CDR3 covers 17 residues. The CDR3 DNA follows: TGCGCCAGCAGCCGGACAGCATCCACGAGGGCTAACACTGAAGCTTTCTTT. It yields the protein CASSRTASTRANTEAFF.

This clone was counted only a few times. Written as DNA, the CDR3 is TGTGCCAGTAGTAAACAGGGTGGCAATCAGCCCCAGCATTTT. Encoded protein: CASSKQGGNQPQHF. This rearrangement joins TRBV19 to TRBJ1-5, with D maybe TRBD1 (6 bases). CDR3 length: 14 amino acids. V lost 4 bases, J lost 2 bases, and 9 bases lay in between. The germline gives CDR1 LNHDA, CDR2 SQIVND (reference sequence).

The V and J genes are TRBV5-4 and TRBJ2-1; perhaps TRBD1 as D (5 bases). V was pared by 3 bases and J by 10 bases, with 17 bases between. This CDR3 contains 14 residues. CDR1 and CDR2 (germline): SGHNT, YYREEE (reference sequence). CDR3 in amino acids: CASSSRTQTDEQFF. CDR3 coding DNA: TGTGCCAGCAGCTCCAGAACCCAGACAGACGAGCAGTTCTTC.

The chain recombines TRBV29-1 with TRBJ2-1, with D possibly TRBD2 on 6 matching bases. From germline, CDR1 is SQVTM and CDR2 ANQGSEA. Trimming shortened V by 6 bases and J by 8 bases, and 17 bases separated the two germline ends. There are 13 residues in the CDR3. CDR3: CSVGRTRRDEQFF. DNA of the CDR3: TGCAGCGTCGGCCGGACAAGGAGGGATGAGCAGTTCTTC.

There are a few counts of this clone. The chain combines TRBV2 with TRBJ1-5, with TRBD1 matching over 9 bases. The V gene's germline CDR1 is SNHLY and CDR2 FYNNEI. The CDR3 runs to 15 residues. The junction had 3 bases not matched to a gene; V was cut back by 5 bases and J by 1 base. CDR3 nucleotides: TGTGCCAGCAGTAGACAGGGGGTCAGCAATCAGCCCCAGCATTTT. Protein sequence: CASSRQGVSNQPQHF.

V is TRBV5-1 and J is TRBJ2-7; 12 positions match TRBD1. Germline loops: CDR1 SGHRS, CDR2 YFSETQ. Unmatched junction bases numbered 6, after V lost 4 bases and J lost 4 bases. This CDR3 region has 15 residues. The CDR3 DNA reads TGCGCCAGCAGCCCGTCGGGACAGGGGGCATACGAGCAGTACTTC. Its protein is CASSPSGQGAYEQYF. The complete variable domain, with remaining parts taken from reference TRBV5-1 and TRBJ2-7, reads KAGVTQTPRYLIKTRGQQVTLSCSPISGHRSVSWYQQTPGQGLQFLFEYFSETQRNKGNFPGRFSGRQFSNSRSEMNVSTLELGDSALYLCASSPSGQGAYEQYFGPGTRLTVT.

The genes are TRBV5-1 and TRBJ1-1; D is unresolved. The CDR3 loop spans 15 amino acids. Looked up from germline, CDR1 is SGHRS and CDR2 is YFSETQ. V gave up 1 base and J gave up 0 bases, with 10 bases separating them. As DNA, the CDR3 is TGCGCCAGCAGCTTGTCGATGAGGGTGAACACTGAAGCTTTCTTT. Its protein is CASSLSMRVNTEAFF. Combining the CDR3 with reference TRBV5-1 and TRBJ1-1 gives the whole variable domain KAGVTQTPRYLIKTRGQQVTLSCSPISGHRSVSWYQQTPGQGLQFLFEYFSETQRNKGNFPGRFSGRQFSNSRSEMNVSTLELGDSALYLCASSLSMRVNTEAFFGQGTRLTVV.

This clone was seen just once. The rearrangement links TRBV14 to TRBJ2-5, with a weak D call TRBD2 (6 bases). The CDR3 has 12 residues. V gave up 4 bases and J gave up 5 bases, with 8 bases separating them. The germline gives CDR1 SGHDN, CDR2 FVKESK. CDR3 sequence (DNA): TGTGCCAGCAGCCCCGGGAGCGAGACCCAGTACTTC. This sequence encodes CASSPGSETQYF.

This chain links TRBV6-6 with TRBJ2-7; no firm D call. Germline CDR1 and CDR2: MNHNY and SVGAGI (reference sequence). V was cut by 6 bases and J by 3 bases, with 12 bases left in between. CDR3 size: 13 residues. CDR3 residues: CASRGSDFYEQYF. The CDR3 coding sequence is TGTGCCAGCAGGGGCTCTGATTTCTACGAGCAGTACTTC.

The V gene is TRBV19, the J gene TRBJ1-1; a weak D match, TRBD1 (6 bases). The germline V gene has CDR1 LNHDA and CDR2 SQIVND (reference sequence). The CDR3 loop spans 14 amino acids. Trimming took off 5 bases at V and 1 base at J, with 11 bases between the two ends. The CDR3 sequence is CASSARGGNTEAFF. CDR3 DNA: TGTGCCAGTAGTGCCAGGGGCGGGAACACTGAAGCTTTCTTT.

The V call is TRBV28, the J call TRBJ2-3; 14 positions match TRBD2. The CDR3 extends over 16 amino acids. CDR1 MDHEN and CDR2 SYDVKM come from the germline V gene. Trimming cost V 5 bases and J 5 bases; bases outside gene matches: 6. CDR3 sequence (DNA): TGTGCCAGCAGTACAATAGGGACTAGCGGGAGAGATACGCAGTATTTT. Protein product: CASSTIGTSGRDTQYF.